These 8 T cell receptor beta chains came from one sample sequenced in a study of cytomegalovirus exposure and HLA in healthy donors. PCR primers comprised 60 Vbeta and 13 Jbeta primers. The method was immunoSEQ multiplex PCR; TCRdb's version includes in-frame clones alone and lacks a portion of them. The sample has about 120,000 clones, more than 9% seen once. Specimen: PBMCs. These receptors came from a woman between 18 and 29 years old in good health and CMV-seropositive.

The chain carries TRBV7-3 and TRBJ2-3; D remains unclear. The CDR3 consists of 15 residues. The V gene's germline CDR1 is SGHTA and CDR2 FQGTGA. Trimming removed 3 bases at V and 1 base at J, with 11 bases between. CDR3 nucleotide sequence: TGTGCCAGCAGCTTTGGGTTTGCGGGCACAGATACGCAGTATTTT. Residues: CASSFGFAGTDTQYF.

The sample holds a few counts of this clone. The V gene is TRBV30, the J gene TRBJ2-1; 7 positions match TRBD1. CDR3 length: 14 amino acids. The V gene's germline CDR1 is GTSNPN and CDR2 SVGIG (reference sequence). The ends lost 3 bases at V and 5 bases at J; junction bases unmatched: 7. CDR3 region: CAWREQGMHNEQFF. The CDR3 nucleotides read TGTGCCTGGAGGGAACAGGGGATGCACAATGAGCAGTTCTTC.

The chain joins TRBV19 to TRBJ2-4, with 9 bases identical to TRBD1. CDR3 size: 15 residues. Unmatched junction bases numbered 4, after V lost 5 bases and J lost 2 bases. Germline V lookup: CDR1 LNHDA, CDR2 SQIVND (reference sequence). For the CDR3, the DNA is TGTGCCAGTAGTGAAACAGGGGGCCCCAAAAACATTCAGTACTTC. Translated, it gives CASSETGGPKNIQYF.

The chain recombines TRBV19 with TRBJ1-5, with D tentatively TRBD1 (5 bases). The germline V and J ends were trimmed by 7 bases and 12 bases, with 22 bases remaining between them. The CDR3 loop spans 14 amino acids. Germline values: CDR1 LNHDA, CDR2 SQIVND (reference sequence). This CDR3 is CASKSGSAGQGQHF. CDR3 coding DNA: TGTGCCAGTAAGTCGGGGTCAGCGGGCCAGGGCCAGCATTTT.

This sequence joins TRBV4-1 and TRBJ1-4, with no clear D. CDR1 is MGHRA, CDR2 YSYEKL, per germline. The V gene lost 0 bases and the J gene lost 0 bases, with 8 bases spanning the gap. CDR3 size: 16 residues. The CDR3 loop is CASSQDWTTTNEKLFF. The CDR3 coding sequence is TGCGCCAGCAGCCAAGATTGGACTACAACTAATGAAAAACTGTTTTTT.

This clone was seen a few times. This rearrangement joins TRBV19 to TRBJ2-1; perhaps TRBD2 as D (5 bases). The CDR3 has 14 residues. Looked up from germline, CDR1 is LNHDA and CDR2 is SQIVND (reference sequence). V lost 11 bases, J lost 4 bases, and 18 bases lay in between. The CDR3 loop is CAVSLEANYNEQFF. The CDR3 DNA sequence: TGTGCCGTCTCCTTGGAGGCCAATTACAATGAGCAGTTCTTC.

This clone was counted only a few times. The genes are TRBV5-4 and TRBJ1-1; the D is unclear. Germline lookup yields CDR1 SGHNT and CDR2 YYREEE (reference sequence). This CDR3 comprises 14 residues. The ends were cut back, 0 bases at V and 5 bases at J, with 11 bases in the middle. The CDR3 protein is CASSLGPGSTEAFF. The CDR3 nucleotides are TGTGCCAGCAGCTTGGGTCCCGGGTCAACTGAAGCTTTCTTT.

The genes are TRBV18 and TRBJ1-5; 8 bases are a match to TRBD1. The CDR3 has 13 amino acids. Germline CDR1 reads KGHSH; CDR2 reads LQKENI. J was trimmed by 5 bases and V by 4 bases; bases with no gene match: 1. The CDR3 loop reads CASSLQGDQPQHF. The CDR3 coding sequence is TGTGCCAGCTCACTACAGGGGGATCAGCCCCAGCATTTT.